This T cell receptor beta chain emerged from a study of T cell responses to AZD1222 COVID-19 vaccine. The protocol was immunoSEQ multiplex PCR, while the TCRdb copy is restricted to in-frame clones and leaves out a portion. The table has 85,000 to 100,000 clones, approximately 86% seen once. The V gene's germline CDR1 is KGHDR and CDR2 SFDVKD. V lost 10 bases to trimming and J lost 0 bases, with 8 bases between them. The CDR3 is 13 amino acids. Sequences were derived from peripheral blood, sampled on day 0 of AZD1222 vaccination. J is TRBJ2-2 and V is TRBV24-1; a weak D match, TRBD2 (7 bases). This sequence was found in an adult in good health. The CDR3: CATGGANTGELFF. The CDR3 DNA is TGTGCCACAGGGGGGGCGAACACCGGGGAGCTGTTTTTT.